Listed below are T cell receptor beta chains from one sample, sequenced in a study of shared clonotypes between healthy human individuals. Here immunoSEQ multiplex PCR was the method, and the copy in TCRdb shows in-frame clones only, minus some. The sample has roughly 2,500,000 clones, over 85% seen once; the top ten hold about 0.38%. Sequenced: naive CD4+ T cells from PBMCs. The source of these receptors is a man aged 18 to 29 in good health. Some clones in this sample may be carry-over from other donors' samples. Each CDR3 is given with its conserved first and last residue. The D gene is left open where the match is weak. Not all rows give a size; the values are once, few, many and, for expanded clones, a class.

>TRBJ1-2|TRBD1|TRBV2|-
TGTGCCAGCAGGGGACAGGGGCGGAACGCCGGTGGCTACACCTTC
CASRGQGRNAGGYTF
>TRBJ1-5|TRBD1|TRBV6-5|-
TGTGCCAGCAGGCCGACAGGGAGTAACCAGCCCCAGCATTTT
CASRPTGSNQPQHF
>TRBJ2-6|-|TRBV27|-
TGTGCCAGCAGTTTAGAGGGGGCTGGGGCCAACGTCCTGACTTTC
CASSLEGAGANVLTF
>TRBJ1-5|-|TRBV28|-
TGTGCCAGCAGACCTACCCGGGACCCCGTACAGCCCCAGCATTTT
CASRPTRDPVQPQHF
>TRBJ1-3|-|TRBV28|-
TGTGCCAGCAGTCGACTGACATTGAGCTCTGGAAACACCATATATTTT
CASSRLTLSSGNTIYF
>TRBJ2-3|TRBD2|TRBV18|-
TGTGCCAGCTCACCCAGGACTAGCGGGGCTTTCACAGATACGCAGTATTTT
CASSPRTSGAFTDTQYF
>TRBJ1-1|TRBD1|TRBV4-3|-
TGCGCCAGCAGCCGAGAAACAGGGGCAGGGACTGAAGCTTTCTTT
CASSRETGAGTEAFF
>TRBJ1-4|-|TRBV15|-
TGTGCCACCAGCAGACCGGCCGTGAATGAAAAACTGTTTTTT
CATSRPAVNEKLFF
>TRBJ1-2|-|TRBV28|-
TGTGCCAGCAGTGACCTCAACGGCTACACCTTC
CASSDLNGYTF
>TRBJ2-1|-|TRBV5-1|-
TGCGCCAGCAGCTTGGCAGGTGAGCAGTTCTTC
CASSLAGEQFF
>TRBJ1-1|-|TRBV28|-
TGTGCCAGCAGTTCCTATGGGGGGTATGGGTGGGCGATGAACACTGAAGCTTTCTTT
CASSSYGGYGWAMNTEAFF
>TRBJ2-5|TRBD2|TRBV5-5|-
TGTGCCAGCAGCTTGCCTAGCGGGTACCAAGAGACCCAGTACTTC
CASSLPSGYQETQYF
>TRBJ2-7|TRBD2|TRBV18|-
TGTGCCAGCTCACCGGGGACTAGCGGCTACGAGCAGTACTTC
CASSPGTSGYEQYF
>TRBJ2-7|-|TRBV25-1|few
TGTGCCAGCAGTCACGGGGACGAGCAGTACTTC
CASSHGDEQYF
>TRBJ1-2|-|TRBV30|few
TGTGCCTGGAGTGTGGTTCCTAACTATGGCTACACCTTC
CAWSVVPNYGYTF
>TRBJ1-1|TRBD1|TRBV6-5|few
TGTGCCAGCAGTTCCACTCGGACAGGGGCGGGCACTGAAGCTTTCTTT
CASSSTRTGAGTEAFF
>TRBJ1-5|-|TRBV4-1|-
TGCGCCAGCAGCCACCGGACAGACCCGTATAGCAATCAGCCCCAGCATTTT
CASSHRTDPYSNQPQHF
>TRBJ2-3|-|TRBV4-2|-
TGTGCCAGCAGCCAAAACCCGCCCCGGGACCTAATCACAGATACGCAGTATTTT
CASSQNPPRDLITDTQYF
>TRBJ2-1|-|TRBV6-6|-
TGTGCCAGCAGCCCAGGGGTTGAGCAGTTCTTC
CASSPGVEQFF
>TRBJ2-1|-|TRBV4-2|-
TGTGCCAGCAGCCAAGATCAATCCGGGGCCTACAATGAGCAGTTCTTC
CASSQDQSGAYNEQFF
>TRBJ2-5|-|TRBV7-2|-
TGTGCCAGCAGCGCCGGAGGGCCCGGGACCCAGTACTTC
CASSAGGPGTQYF
>TRBJ2-3|TRBD2|TRBV12-5|once
TGTGCTAGTGGTTTGTCTAGCGGGAGGCAAGATACGCAGTATTTT
CASGLSSGRQDTQYF
>TRBJ1-6|TRBD1|TRBV5-1|-
TGCGCCAGCAGCTTGGGAACAGGGGGCTCTGATTCACCCCTCCACTTT
CASSLGTGGSDSPLHF
>TRBJ1-2|-|TRBV6-1|-
TGTGCCAGCAGTCCCGGGACCGCAGCTAACTATGGCTACACCTTC
CASSPGTAANYGYTF
>TRBJ1-4|-|TRBV5-4|-
TGTGCCAGCAGCTTGGGCGGGACCAGTGAAAAACTGTTTTTT
CASSLGGTSEKLFF
>TRBJ2-1|-|TRBV5-1|-
TGCGCCAGCAGCTCGGTAGCGAGTTTCTCCTACAATGAGCAGTTCTTC
CASSSVASFSYNEQFF
>TRBJ1-4|-|TRBV2|-
TGTGCCAGCAGTGAAGCGTATTCCGAAGGGGATGAAAAACTGTTTTTT
CASSEAYSEGDEKLFF
>TRBJ2-7|TRBD2|TRBV27|-
TGTGCCAGCAGTTTATCTTGGGCGGGAGAAGTCTACGAGCAGTACTTC
CASSLSWAGEVYEQYF
>TRBJ2-5|-|TRBV19|-
TGTGCCAGTAGTACCCACTACAGGGTAGAGTGGACCCAGTACTTC
CASSTHYRVEWTQYF
>TRBJ2-2|-|TRBV9|-
TGTGCCAGCAGCGTTCGACTGTCAAGGCAAACCGGGGAGCTGTTTTTT
CASSVRLSRQTGELFF
>TRBJ1-5|-|TRBV4-2|-
TGTGCCAGCAGCCACACCGACAGAATCAATCAGCCCCAGCATTTT
CASSHTDRINQPQHF
>TRBJ2-7|-|TRBV7-2|-
TGTGCCAGCAGCCTGGAACCAGACTACGAGCAGTACTTC
CASSLEPDYEQYF
>TRBJ2-4|TRBD1|TRBV4-3|-
TGCGCCAGCAGCCGACAAACAGGGGGCGCAAACATTCAGTACTTC
CASSRQTGGANIQYF
>TRBJ2-1|TRBD2|TRBV18|once
TGTGCCAGCTCACCGACTAGCGGGAGTGGTAATGAGCAGTTCTTC
CASSPTSGSGNEQFF
>TRBJ2-1|-|TRBV6-6|-
TGTGCCAGCAGTTCAGCAGCGCCTCTTTACAATGAGCAGTTCTTC
CASSSAAPLYNEQFF
>TRBJ1-6|-|TRBV2|-
TGTGCCAGCAGTGAAGCAGGGACCTACAGCTCCTATAATTCACCCCTCCACTTT
CASSEAGTYSSYNSPLHF
>TRBJ1-4|-|TRBV7-9|-
TGTGCCAGCAGCCCGGAGAGGGTTGGCGAAAAACTGTTTTTT
CASSPERVGEKLFF
>TRBJ2-7|TRBD2|TRBV30|-
TGTGCCGGGTCCGGGACTAGCGGGACCTACGAGCAGTACTTC
CAGSGTSGTYEQYF
>TRBJ2-5|TRBD1|TRBV2|few
TGTGCCAGTTCTTTGACAGGGGGCGGTGAGACCCAGTACTTC
CASSLTGGGETQYF
>TRBJ2-7|TRBD2|TRBV7-2|-
TGTGCCAGCAGCTTCCGGACTAGCGGAGCCTACGAGCAGTACTTC
CASSFRTSGAYEQYF
>TRBJ2-1|-|TRBV28|-
TGTGCCAGCCTCACCCCCAGGAGAAGCTCCTACAATGAGCAGTTCTTC
CASLTPRRSSYNEQFF